Listed below are T cell receptor beta chains from one sample, sequenced in a study of blood T cells in healthy people across ages. One entry per CDR3 protein, called by TCRdb with MiXCR from the 5' RACE reads. Of about 640,000 distinct CDR3 sequences in the sample, less than 35% were seen once. Material: blood. The receptors originated from an elderly woman in good health. CDR3s include the opening cysteine and the closing phenylalanine or tryptophan. Each record gives: V gene, J gene, CDR3 protein.

v_call: TRBV11-2; j_call: TRBJ2-7; cdr3_aa: CASSLVVSSSYEQYF
v_call: TRBV6-2/TRBV6-3; j_call: TRBJ1-5; cdr3_aa: CASKDPLNQPQHF
v_call: TRBV12-3/TRBV12-4; j_call: TRBJ2-3; cdr3_aa: CASSFLAGADTQYF
v_call: TRBV7-8; j_call: TRBJ2-5; cdr3_aa: CASSLYPQGGETQYF
v_call: TRBV27; j_call: TRBJ2-1; cdr3_aa: CASWSDYNEQFF
v_call: TRBV20-1; j_call: TRBJ1-1; cdr3_aa: CSARGLQGRVTEAFF
v_call: TRBV2; j_call: TRBJ2-3; cdr3_aa: CASRRPGLAFTDTRYF
v_call: TRBV7-2; j_call: TRBJ1-5; cdr3_aa: CASSLGGQGANQPQHF
v_call: TRBV20-1; j_call: TRBJ2-3; cdr3_aa: CSATEQEDTQYF
v_call: TRBV7-2; j_call: TRBJ1-4; cdr3_aa: CASSLEIGPATNEKLFF
v_call: TRBV15; j_call: TRBJ1-3; cdr3_aa: CATSRDRSGVGNTIYF
v_call: TRBV28; j_call: TRBJ2-1; cdr3_aa: CASKTGGSYNEQFF
v_call: TRBV3-1; j_call: TRBJ2-5; cdr3_aa: CASSQTPSRETQYF
v_call: TRBV19; j_call: TRBJ1-2; cdr3_aa: CASRRNREDGYGYTF
v_call: TRBV4-2; j_call: TRBJ1-4; cdr3_aa: CASNQDVGSTNEKLFF
v_call: TRBV5-1; j_call: TRBJ2-1; cdr3_aa: CASSKSGGASYNEQFF
v_call: TRBV20-1; j_call: TRBJ2-3; cdr3_aa: CSARESRLAGLTSTDTQYF
v_call: TRBV7-8; j_call: TRBJ2-5; cdr3_aa: CASSLAPLLGETQYF
v_call: TRBV5-5; j_call: TRBJ2-5; cdr3_aa: CASSPSVAGGKETQYF
v_call: TRBV9; j_call: TRBJ1-5; cdr3_aa: CASSTGTGGSNQPQHF
v_call: TRBV6-2/TRBV6-3; j_call: TRBJ1-2; cdr3_aa: CASGRRQGRGYTF
v_call: TRBV28; j_call: TRBJ2-7; cdr3_aa: CASSSTIPGPAREQYF
v_call: TRBV30; j_call: TRBJ2-7; cdr3_aa: CACTLWGEQYF
v_call: TRBV29-1; j_call: TRBJ2-5; cdr3_aa: CSVVKQGAQETQYF
v_call: TRBV6-5; j_call: TRBJ2-1; cdr3_aa: CASRGTGEVNEQFF
v_call: TRBV5-1; j_call: TRBJ1-6; cdr3_aa: CASSGGREDSPLHF
v_call: TRBV6-1; j_call: TRBJ2-1; cdr3_aa: CASRRRVGSGSVGYNEQFF
v_call: TRBV12-3/TRBV12-4; j_call: TRBJ2-2; cdr3_aa: CASGLANTGELFF
v_call: TRBV6-5; j_call: TRBJ1-1; cdr3_aa: CASSYSHWRGTEAFF
v_call: TRBV3-1; j_call: TRBJ1-1; cdr3_aa: CASSRPGQLNTEAFF
v_call: TRBV6-1; j_call: TRBJ2-4; cdr3_aa: CASRHPGLEMMVDKNIQYF
v_call: TRBV4-1; j_call: TRBJ2-7; cdr3_aa: CASSQVPGRGEQYF
v_call: TRBV7-2; j_call: TRBJ2-3; cdr3_aa: CASSLGGLLAGVYF
v_call: TRBV30; j_call: TRBJ2-5; cdr3_aa: CALERGQADGETQYF
v_call: TRBV3-1; j_call: TRBJ2-1; cdr3_aa: CASSQDGASGGAREQFF
v_call: TRBV18; j_call: TRBJ2-7; cdr3_aa: CASSPQPDRGYEQYF
v_call: TRBV27; j_call: TRBJ1-5; cdr3_aa: CASRLDYSNQPQHF
v_call: TRBV5-1; j_call: TRBJ2-5; cdr3_aa: CASSSGGAVETQYF
v_call: TRBV6-2/TRBV6-3; j_call: TRBJ1-5; cdr3_aa: CASTSQTGSWQPQHF
v_call: TRBV7-2; j_call: TRBJ2-7; cdr3_aa: CASSPLGRSSYEQYF
v_call: TRBV20-1; j_call: TRBJ2-3; cdr3_aa: CSATVAGGRTDTQYF
v_call: TRBV6-1; j_call: TRBJ2-5; cdr3_aa: CASSSQGGTQTQYF
v_call: TRBV11-2; j_call: TRBJ2-1; cdr3_aa: CASSLDWGGGPFF
v_call: TRBV9; j_call: TRBJ2-3; cdr3_aa: CASSVGSLSTDTQYF